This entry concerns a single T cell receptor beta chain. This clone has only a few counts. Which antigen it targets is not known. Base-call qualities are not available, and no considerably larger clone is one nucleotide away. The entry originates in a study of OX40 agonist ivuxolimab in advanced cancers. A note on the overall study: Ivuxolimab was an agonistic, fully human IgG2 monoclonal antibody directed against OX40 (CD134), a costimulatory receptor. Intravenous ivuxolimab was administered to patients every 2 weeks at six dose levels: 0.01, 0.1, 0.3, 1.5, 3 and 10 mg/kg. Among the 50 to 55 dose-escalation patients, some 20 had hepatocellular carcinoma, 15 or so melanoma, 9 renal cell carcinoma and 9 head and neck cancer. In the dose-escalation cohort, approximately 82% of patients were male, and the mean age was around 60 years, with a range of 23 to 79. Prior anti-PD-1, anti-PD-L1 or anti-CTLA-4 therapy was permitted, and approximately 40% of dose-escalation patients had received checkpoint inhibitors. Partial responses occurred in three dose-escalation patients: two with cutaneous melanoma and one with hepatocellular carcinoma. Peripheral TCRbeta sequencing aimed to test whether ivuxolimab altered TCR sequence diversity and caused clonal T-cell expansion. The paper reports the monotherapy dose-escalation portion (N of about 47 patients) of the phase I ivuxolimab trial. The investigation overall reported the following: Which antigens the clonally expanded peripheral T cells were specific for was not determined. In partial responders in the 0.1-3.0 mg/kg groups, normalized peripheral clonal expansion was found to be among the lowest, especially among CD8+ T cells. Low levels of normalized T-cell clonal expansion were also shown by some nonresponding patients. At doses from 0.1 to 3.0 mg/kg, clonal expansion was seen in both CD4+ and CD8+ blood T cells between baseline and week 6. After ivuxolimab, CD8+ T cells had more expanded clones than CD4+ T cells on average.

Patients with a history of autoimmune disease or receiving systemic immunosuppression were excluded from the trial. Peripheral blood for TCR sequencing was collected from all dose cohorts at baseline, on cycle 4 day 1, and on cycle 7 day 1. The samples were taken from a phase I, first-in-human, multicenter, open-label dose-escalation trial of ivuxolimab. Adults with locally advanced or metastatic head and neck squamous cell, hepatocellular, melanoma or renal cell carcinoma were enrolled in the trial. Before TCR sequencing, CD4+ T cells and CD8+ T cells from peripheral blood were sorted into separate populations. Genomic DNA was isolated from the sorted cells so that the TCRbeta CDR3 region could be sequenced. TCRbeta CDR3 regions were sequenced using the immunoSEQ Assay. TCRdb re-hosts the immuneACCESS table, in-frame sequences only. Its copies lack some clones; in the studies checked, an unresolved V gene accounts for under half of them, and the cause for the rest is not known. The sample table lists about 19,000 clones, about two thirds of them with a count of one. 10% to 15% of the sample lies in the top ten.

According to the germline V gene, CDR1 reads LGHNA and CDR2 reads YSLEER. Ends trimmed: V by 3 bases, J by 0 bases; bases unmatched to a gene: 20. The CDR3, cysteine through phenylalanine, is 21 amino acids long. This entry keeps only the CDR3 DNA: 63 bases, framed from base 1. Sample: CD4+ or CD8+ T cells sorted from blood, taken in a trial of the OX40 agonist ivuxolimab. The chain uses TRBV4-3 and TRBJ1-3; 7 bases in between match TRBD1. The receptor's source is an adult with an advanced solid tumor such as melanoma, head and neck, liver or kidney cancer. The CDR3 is CASSQGVGTEGGSYSGNTIYF. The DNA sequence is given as TGCGCCAGCAGCCAGGGGGTCGGGACAGAAGGCGGTTCGTACTCTGGAAACACCATATATTTT.